This TCR beta chain was captured in a study of cytomegalovirus exposure and HLA in healthy donors. 60 Vbeta and 13 Jbeta primers were used in PCR. The repertoire was sequenced with immunoSEQ multiplex PCR; TCRdb's copy has only in-frame clones and lacks some. The data show some 130,000 clones, 80% seen once. Source material: PBMCs. This TCR was recovered from a man aged 35 to 55 in good health and CMV-seronegative.

CDR3 in DNA: TGTGCCAGCTCACCACCGGGACTAGCCTCCGGGGAGCTGTTTTTT. Translated, it gives CASSPPGLASGELFF. V is TRBV18 and J is TRBJ2-2; 9 bases agree with TRBD2. The germline gives CDR1 KGHSH, CDR2 LQKENI. Trimming cost V 0 bases and J 6 bases; bases outside gene matches: 2. This CDR3 is built from 15 residues.